This T cell receptor beta chain appears in the sequencing data of a study of OX40 agonist ivuxolimab in advanced cancers. The wider study: Patients receiving dose escalation had hepatocellular carcinoma, melanoma, renal cell or head and neck cancer. With a range of roughly 23 to 90, age averaged approximately 54 years, and around 80% were male.

In its sample, this clone was seen once. The CDR3 spans 17 residues. With V trimmed by 1 base and J by 4 bases, 8 bases remained unmatched. The germline CDR1 and CDR2 sequences are LNHDA and SQIVND (reference sequence). Only in-frame clones appear in the TCRdb table, and some are missing; sequencing was by immunoSEQ multiplex PCR. The sample lists 25,000 to 35,000 clones; 80% to 85% were seen once. Patients were ineligible given autoimmune disease history or systemic immunosuppression. The rearrangement joins TRBV19 to TRBJ2-1; TRBD2 agrees at 9 bases. Here the sequenced sample was CD4+ or CD8+ T cells sorted from blood, taken in a trial of the OX40 agonist ivuxolimab. This clonotype was obtained from an adult with an advanced solid tumor such as melanoma, head and neck, liver or kidney cancer. The CDR3 nucleotides read TGTGCCAGTAGTATAGTACTAGCGGGCGTACTTTACAATGAGCAGTTCTTC. This sequence encodes CASSIVLAGVLYNEQFF.